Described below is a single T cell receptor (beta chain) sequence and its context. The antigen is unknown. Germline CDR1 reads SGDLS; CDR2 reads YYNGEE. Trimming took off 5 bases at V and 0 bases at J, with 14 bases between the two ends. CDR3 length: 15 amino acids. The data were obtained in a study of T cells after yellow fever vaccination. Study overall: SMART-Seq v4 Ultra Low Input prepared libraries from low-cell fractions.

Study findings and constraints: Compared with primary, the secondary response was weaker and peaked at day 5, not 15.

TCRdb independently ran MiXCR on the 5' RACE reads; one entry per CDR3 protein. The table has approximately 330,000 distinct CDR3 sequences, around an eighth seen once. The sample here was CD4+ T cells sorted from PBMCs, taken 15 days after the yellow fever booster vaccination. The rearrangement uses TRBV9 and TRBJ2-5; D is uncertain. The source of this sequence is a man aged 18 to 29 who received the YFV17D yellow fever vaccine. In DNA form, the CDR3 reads TGTGCCAGCAGTTACCAAGGCTCGTACCAAGAGACCCAGTACTTC. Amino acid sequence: CASSYQGSYQETQYF.